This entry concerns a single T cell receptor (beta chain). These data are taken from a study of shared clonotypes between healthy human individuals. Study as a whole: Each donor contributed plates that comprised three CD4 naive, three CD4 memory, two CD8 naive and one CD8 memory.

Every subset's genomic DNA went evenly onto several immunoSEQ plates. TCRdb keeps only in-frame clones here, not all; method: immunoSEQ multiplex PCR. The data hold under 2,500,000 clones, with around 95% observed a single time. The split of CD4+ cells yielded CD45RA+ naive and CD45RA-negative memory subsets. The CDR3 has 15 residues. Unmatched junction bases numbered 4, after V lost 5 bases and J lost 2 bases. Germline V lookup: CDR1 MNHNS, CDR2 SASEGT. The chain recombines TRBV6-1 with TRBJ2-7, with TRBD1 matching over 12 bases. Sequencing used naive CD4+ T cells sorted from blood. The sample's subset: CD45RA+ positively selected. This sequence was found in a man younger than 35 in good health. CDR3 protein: CASSIGTGGTYEQYF. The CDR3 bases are TGTGCCAGCAGTATCGGGACAGGGGGCACCTACGAGCAGTACTTC.